The rows below give T cell receptor beta chains drawn from one sample of a study of shared clonotypes between healthy human individuals. Using immunoSEQ multiplex PCR, the repertoire was profiled, and TCRdb retains in-frame clones only, with some absent. There are about 1.5 million clones in the sample; more than 95% occur only once, and approximately 1.1% lies in the top ten. Sequencing used naive CD4+ T cells sorted from blood. The source is a man between 25 and 39 years old in good health. Each CDR3 is given with its conserved first and last residue. The D gene is left open where the match is weak. Size tells how often a clone was seen (once, few, many) or the class of an expanded clone, and some rows leave it out.

J: TRBJ2-3
size: .
D: .
V: TRBV6-5
DNA: TGTGCCAGCAGTTTCCGAACCTTTTCGAGCACAGATACGCAGTATTTT
CDR3: CASSFRTFSSTDTQYF

J: TRBJ2-2
size: .
D: TRBD2
V: TRBV5-4
DNA: TGTGCCAGCAGCCACACTAGCGGGAGGGCATTTGGGGAGCTGTTTTTT
CDR3: CASSHTSGRAFGELFF

J: TRBJ2-1
size: .
D: .
V: TRBV9
DNA: TGTGCCAGCAGCGTAGATTGGGTCTACAATGAGCAGTTCTTC
CDR3: CASSVDWVYNEQFF

J: TRBJ1-5
size: .
D: .
V: TRBV7-9
DNA: TGTGCCAGCAGCCTAGAGGCCCGTCAGCCCCAGCATTTT
CDR3: CASSLEARQPQHF

J: TRBJ2-7
size: .
D: .
V: TRBV6-1
DNA: TGTGCCAGCAGTGAACCAGGGTCCTACGAGCAGTACTTC
CDR3: CASSEPGSYEQYF

J: TRBJ2-7
size: .
D: .
V: TRBV5-1
DNA: TGCGCCAGCAGCTTGGTTACTAGTTTATACGAGCAGTACTTC
CDR3: CASSLVTSLYEQYF

J: TRBJ1-2
size: .
D: .
V: TRBV18
DNA: TGTGCCAGCTCACCACGGTCATCTTCACTCGGCTATGGCTACACCTTC
CDR3: CASSPRSSSLGYGYTF

J: TRBJ2-1
size: .
D: TRBD2
V: TRBV5-1
DNA: TGCGCCAGCAGCTCCCTTGCGGGAGGTGGTGATGAGCAGTTCTTC
CDR3: CASSSLAGGGDEQFF

J: TRBJ1-2
size: .
D: TRBD1
V: TRBV28
DNA: TGTGCCAGGGCGACCGGGACAGGGGCTTATACCTTC
CDR3: CARATGTGAYTF

J: TRBJ1-2
size: .
D: .
V: TRBV5-1
DNA: TGCGCCAGCAGCAGCCTTTTCGGAGAGGGACCACCCCGGCGAGCTAACTATGGCTACACCTTC
CDR3: CASSSLFGEGPPRRANYGYTF

J: TRBJ2-7
size: .
D: .
V: TRBV11-3
DNA: TGTGCCAGCAGCAACTCGGACAGCTCCTACGAGCAGTACTTC
CDR3: CASSNSDSSYEQYF

J: TRBJ1-5
size: few
D: TRBD1
V: TRBV6-1
DNA: TGTGCCAGCAGTGAGACAGGGCGTAATCAGCCCCAGCATTTT
CDR3: CASSETGRNQPQHF

J: TRBJ2-4
size: .
D: .
V: TRBV5-4
DNA: TGTGCCAGCCCTTACCGGGACTTC
CDR3: CASPYRDF

J: TRBJ2-5
size: .
D: .
V: TRBV6-5
DNA: TGTGCCAGCAGCCGCGTCACGCCTAGCACAGAGACCCAGTACTTC
CDR3: CASSRVTPSTETQYF

J: TRBJ2-2
size: once
D: .
V: TRBV28
DNA: TGTGCCAGCAGTGGTAGGTTGGCCGGGGAGCTGTTTTTT
CDR3: CASSGRLAGELFF

J: TRBJ2-1
size: .
D: .
V: TRBV11-3
DNA: TGTGCCAGCAGCCGACGGACGAATGAGCAGTTCTTC
CDR3: CASSRRTNEQFF

J: TRBJ1-5
size: .
D: .
V: TRBV6-1
DNA: TGTGCCAGCAGTTCCCCCGGGATTAGCAATCAGCCCCAGCATTTT
CDR3: CASSSPGISNQPQHF

J: TRBJ2-5
size: .
D: .
V: TRBV18
DNA: TGTGCCAGCTCACCCCCCCTAGGCTACCAAGAGACCCAGTACTTC
CDR3: CASSPPLGYQETQYF

J: TRBJ2-1
size: once
D: TRBD1
V: TRBV19
DNA: TGTGCCAGTAGTATTACCGGGACAGTCAATCTTGGTGAGCAGTTCTTC
CDR3: CASSITGTVNLGEQFF

J: TRBJ2-5
size: .
D: .
V: TRBV7-9
DNA: TGTGCCAGCAGCTCTCCTCCGGAAGGGGGGGAGACCCAGTACTTC
CDR3: CASSSPPEGGETQYF

J: TRBJ2-7
size: .
D: .
V: TRBV5-5
DNA: TGTGCCAGCAGCTCTTACTACGGCCGCGTTAGCGAGCAGTACTTC
CDR3: CASSSYYGRVSEQYF

J: TRBJ2-5
size: .
D: .
V: TRBV5-6
DNA: TGTGCCAGCAGCTTTCTGGATACTCAAGAGACCCAGTACTTC
CDR3: CASSFLDTQETQYF

J: TRBJ2-7
size: .
D: .
V: TRBV5-1
DNA: TGCGCCAGCAGCCGGTTGGGAGATTTCGACGAGCAGTACTTC
CDR3: CASSRLGDFDEQYF

J: TRBJ2-1
size: .
D: TRBD2
V: TRBV6-4
DNA: TGTGCCAGCAGTCAATCGCGGGAGGTAGGTGAGCAGTTCTTC
CDR3: CASSQSREVGEQFF

J: TRBJ2-7
size: .
D: .
V: TRBV7-3
DNA: TGTGCCAGCAGCCCGGACCGCTACGAGCAGTACTTC
CDR3: CASSPDRYEQYF